The 10 T cell receptor beta chains below all came from one sample that was sequenced in a study of blood T cell repertoires in COVID-19. Clones were read by immunoSEQ multiplex PCR, and TCRdb kept only the in-frame ones, dropping some. The table records more than 45,000 clones, just over 85% of them present only once. The material sequenced was peripheral blood. The receptors were sampled from a man between 65 and 85 years old with acute or convalescent COVID-19.

The J gene is TRBJ2-7, the V gene TRBV5-1; TRBD1 matches at 9 bases. The CDR3 is made up of 14 amino acids. The junction had 2 bases not matched to a gene; V was cut back by 4 bases and J by 0 bases. Germline V gene lookup returns CDR1 SGHRS and CDR2 YFSETQ. In DNA, the CDR3 is TGCGCCAGCAGCGAGACAGGGGGCTCCTACGAGCAGTACGTC. This encodes CASSETGGSYEQYV.

CDR3 residues: CASSPTGQGLSGANVLTF. As DNA, the CDR3 is TGTGCCAGCTCACCGACTGGACAGGGACTCTCTGGGGCCAACGTCCTGACTTTC. The V call is TRBV18, the J call TRBJ2-6; 8 bases fit TRBD1. CDR3 length: 18 amino acids. V was clipped by 3 bases and J by 0 bases; unmatched bases: 7. Germline V gene sequence: CDR1 KGHSH, CDR2 LQKENI.

The V gene is TRBV19, the J gene TRBJ1-1, with D possibly matching TRBD1 (5 bases). V lost 0 bases, J lost 6 bases, and 8 bases lay in between. Germline assignment: CDR1 LNHDA and CDR2 SQIVND (reference sequence). CDR3 length: 13 residues. CDR3 residues: CASSIEWGAEAFF. The CDR3 nucleotides are TGTGCCAGTAGTATAGAGTGGGGGGCTGAAGCTTTCTTT.

The chain uses TRBV6-6 and TRBJ2-3; perhaps TRBD1 as D (5 bases). V dropped 4 bases and J dropped 7 bases, with 9 bases sitting between them. In germline, CDR1 is MNHNY, CDR2 SVGAGI (reference sequence). This CDR3 spans 12 amino acids. CDR3: CASSSRDYTQYF. In nucleotides, the CDR3 is TGTGCCAGCAGTTCCAGGGATTATACGCAGTATTTT.

The CDR3 loop is CASSKTGPSRDFSYNEQFF. CDR3 coding DNA: TGTGCCAGCAGTAAAACCGGTCCATCCCGGGACTTTTCCTACAATGAGCAGTTCTTC. The J gene is TRBJ2-1, the V gene TRBV3-1 (or the pseudogene TRBV3-2); tentative D call: TRBD2 (6 bases). Germline CDR1 is LGHDT and CDR2 is YNNKEL (reference sequence). The CDR3 covers 19 residues. The germline V and J ends were trimmed by 6 bases and 1 base, with 25 bases remaining between them.

The chain has TRBV19 and TRBJ2-2; TRBD1 is a possible D gene (7 bases). Germline loops: CDR1 LNHDA, CDR2 SQIVND (reference sequence). The CDR3 consists of 15 residues. With 2 bases removed from V and 2 bases from J, the gap between germline ends came to 9 bases. This chain's CDR3 is CASSIQGGNTGELFF. CDR3 in DNA: TGTGCCAGTAGTATACAGGGGGGAAACACCGGGGAGCTGTTTTTT.

This chain links TRBV7-8 with TRBJ1-3; D is unresolved. The CDR3 sequence is 16 residues long. Germline CDR1 SGHVS, CDR2 FQNEAQ. Trimming removed 0 bases from V and 2 bases from J, with 11 bases in between. Here the CDR3 DNA reads TGTGCCAGCAGCTTAGCGCGGGCAGGCGCTGGAAACACCATATATTTT. This gives the protein CASSLARAGAGNTIYF. Supplemented by reference TRBV7-8 and TRBJ1-3, the full variable domain reads GAGVSQSPRYKVAKRGQDVALRCDPISGHVSLFWYQQALGQGPEFLTYFQNEAQLDKSGLPSDRFFAERPEGSVSTLKIQRTQQEDSAVYLCASSLARAGAGNTIYFGEGSWLTVV.

The gene calls are TRBV9 and TRBJ1-5, with D perhaps matching TRBD1 (5 bases). This CDR3 has 15 amino acids. Germline V gives CDR1 SGDLS, CDR2 YYNGEE. V lost 4 bases, J lost 3 bases, and 14 bases lay in between. The CDR3 loop is CASSLGDLANQPQHF. The CDR3 DNA reads TGTGCCAGCAGCTTAGGGGACTTAGCCAATCAGCCCCAGCATTTT.

The chain recombines TRBV6-2 or TRBV6-3 with TRBJ2-7, with 9 bases fitting TRBD2. Trimming removed 0 bases from V and 3 bases from J; junction bases left unmatched: 6. This CDR3 is built from 16 residues. The germline CDR1 and CDR2 sequences are MNHEY and SVGEGT. The CDR3 nucleotides read TGTGCCAGCAGTTACTCGAAGCGGGGGGTAGACTACGAGCAGTACGTC. Amino acid sequence: CASSYSKRGVDYEQYV.

V and J are TRBV28 and TRBJ2-6; no definite D call. The V end lost 3 bases, the J end lost 0 bases, and 6 bases lay between the germline ends. This CDR3 is built from 15 residues. Germline loops: CDR1 MDHEN, CDR2 SYDVKM. In nucleotides, the CDR3 is TGTGCCAGCAGTTTGGTCGGCTCTGGGGCCAACGTCCTGACTTTC. This sequence encodes CASSLVGSGANVLTF.